Below are 8 T cell receptor beta chains sequenced from a single sample in a study of T-cell reconstitution after alpha-beta-depleted transplantation in children. For TCRbeta, the library was prepared with unique molecular identifiers. TCRdb reprocessed the PCR reads with MiXCR, giving one entry per CDR3 protein. This table holds 90,000 to 150,000 distinct CDR3 sequences, about 21% found once. The input for sequencing was PBMCs, mostly from graft donor cells, taken 180 days after TCRalphabeta/CD19-depleted stem cell transplant. The receptors derive from a male patient aged 2-15 years who had a stem cell transplant for chronic granulomatous disease, so the T cells may come from the graft donor.

The V gene is TRBV7-2, the J gene TRBJ2-7, with 10 bases lining up with TRBD2. The V and J ends lost 2 bases and 3 bases, in that order; junction bases with no gene match: 4. Germline V CDR1 and CDR2: SGHTA, FQGNSA. This CDR3 has 15 amino acids. CDR3 bases: TGTGCCAGCAGCTTAATGTCTAGCGGGGGCTACGAGCAGTACTTC. Translating it yields CASSLMSSGGYEQYF.

The sample holds many counts of this clonotype. The rearrangement joins TRBV3-1 to TRBJ2-1, with 16 positions matching TRBD2. V trimming: 4 bases; J trimming: 8 bases; junction bases outside the gene matches: 2. CDR3 length: 15 amino acids. Germline V gene sequence: CDR1 LGHDT, CDR2 YNNKEL (reference sequence). The CDR3 reads CASSPGTSGRDEQFF. The CDR3 DNA sequence: TGTGCCAGCAGCCCCGGGACTAGCGGGAGGGATGAGCAGTTCTTC.

This clonotype was seen a handful of times. The gene calls are TRBV12-3 or TRBV12-4 and TRBJ2-5, with TRBD2 matching 8 bases. V shed 0 bases, J shed 2 bases, and the junction held 5 bases outside the gene matches. This CDR3 has 16 amino acids. The CDR3 bases are TGTGCCAGCAGTTTAGCACTAGCGGAAACACAAGAGACCCAGTACTTC. It translates to CASSLALAETQETQYF.

The chain employs TRBV12-3 or TRBV12-4 and TRBJ2-5, with no clear D. This CDR3 has 13 residues. V gave up 5 bases and J gave up 4 bases, with 11 bases separating them. Written as DNA, the CDR3 is TGTGCCAGCAGTCCAAGGAGCCCAGAGACCCAGTACTTC. Its translation is CASSPRSPETQYF.

In its sample, this clonotype was seen many times. The chain combines TRBV6-5 with TRBJ2-7, with TRBD1 identical over 9 bases. CDR1 MNHEY and CDR2 SVGAGI come from the germline V gene. Unmatched junction bases numbered 6, after V lost 4 bases and J lost 5 bases. This CDR3 is 14 amino acids long. The CDR3 region is CASSSRTGVDEQYF. In DNA form, the CDR3 reads TGTGCCAGCAGTTCTAGGACAGGGGTCGACGAGCAGTACTTC.

This clonotype was observed many times. This chain joins TRBV7-2 and TRBJ2-7; 7 nucleotides agree with TRBD2. Looked up from germline, CDR1 is SGHTA and CDR2 is FQGNSA. With 6 bases clipped from V and 2 bases from J, the junction kept 10 bases outside the gene matches. There are 15 residues in the CDR3. CDR3 protein: CASRPLTGGPYEQYF. The CDR3 DNA reads TGTGCCAGCAGGCCCCTCACGGGGGGTCCCTACGAGCAGTACTTC.

This clonotype has at least ten counts. The V gene is TRBV20-1, the J gene TRBJ2-4; the D gene could be TRBD1 or TRBD2 (5 bases each). The CDR3 is 16 amino acids. Germline-derived CDR1 and CDR2 are DFQATT and SNEGSKA (reference sequence). V was shortened by 2 bases and J by 3 bases, with 17 bases between the two germline ends. The CDR3: CSARRVGQRNKNIQYF. DNA for the CDR3: TGCAGTGCTAGACGAGTGGGGCAGCGGAACAAAAACATTCAGTACTTC.

This clonotype was seen repeatedly, ten times or more. This chain connects TRBV7-8 to TRBJ2-5; D may match TRBD1 or TRBD2 (6 bases each). CDR3 length equals 15 residues. Trimming left V 5 bases short and J 5 bases short, with 18 bases between. The V gene's germline CDR1 is SGHVS and CDR2 FQNEAQ. Here the CDR3 reads CASSQGPGSVETQYF. CDR3 nucleotide sequence: TGTGCCAGCAGCCAGGGGCCCGGGAGTGTGGAGACCCAGTACTTC.